This T cell receptor beta chain appears in the sequencing data of a study of T cell responses to AZD1222 COVID-19 vaccine. This CDR3 comprises 13 residues. Germline CDR1 WNHNN, CDR2 SYGVQD (reference sequence). V gave up 6 bases and J gave up 6 bases, with 13 bases separating them. A remark on this clone: Antigen unknown.

Sequencing was performed with immunoSEQ multiplex PCR; in TCRdb, only in-frame clones are kept and a portion is missing. The sample lists under 200,000 clones; 88% were seen once. Notes on the study in general: Close to half of all spike-specific TCRs reportedly target regions of the variants that are unmutated. Mapped onto spike, vaccine-associated CD4 TCRs spanned it and were dominant at 160-218 and 743-854.

The origin of this receptor is an adult who received the AZD1222 COVID-19 vaccine. The sample here was peripheral blood, taken 28 days after the second AZD1222 dose. The chain joins TRBV10-1 to TRBJ2-3; tentatively, D is TRBD2 (6 bases). The CDR3 coding sequence is TGCGCCAGCAGCCTGTCTGGGGGGGATACGCAGTATTTT. Translating gives CASSLSGGDTQYF.